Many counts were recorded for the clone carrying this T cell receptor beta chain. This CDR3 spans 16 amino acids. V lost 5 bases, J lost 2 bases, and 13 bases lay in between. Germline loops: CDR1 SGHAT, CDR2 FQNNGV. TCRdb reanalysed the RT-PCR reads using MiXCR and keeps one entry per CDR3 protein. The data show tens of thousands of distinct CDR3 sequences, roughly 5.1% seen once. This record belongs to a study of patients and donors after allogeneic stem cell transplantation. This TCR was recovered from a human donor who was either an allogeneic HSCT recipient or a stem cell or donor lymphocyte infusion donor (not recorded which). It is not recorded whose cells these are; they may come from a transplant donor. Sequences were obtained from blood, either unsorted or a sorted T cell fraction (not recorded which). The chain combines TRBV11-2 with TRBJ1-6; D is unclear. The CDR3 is CASSVLPGTYNSPLHF. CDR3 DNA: TGTGCCAGCAGCGTCCTTCCCGGGACCTATAATTCACCCCTCCACTTT.